This TCR beta chain was profiled in a study of beta chain features in type 1 diabetes. On this clone: The antigen is undetermined.

All of the isolated RNA was reverse transcribed, so expressed TCRB transcripts were sequenced. Repertoires were generated with immunoSEQ multiplex PCR, while TCRdb's copy carries only in-frame clones and drops some. Here the sample spans approximately 730,000 clones, around an eighth being singletons. Study observations and caveats: Moderately but significantly shorter TCRB CDR3s were found in Type 1 diabetes patients in all four CD4+ subsets.

The CDR3 runs to 15 residues. Trimming left V 1 base short and J 5 bases short, with 12 bases between. Germline CDR1 and CDR2: MGHDK and SYGVNS. The clonotype originates from a man between 18 and 29 years old with type 1 diabetes. Sequencing was done on a sample of naive CD4+ T cells from blood. The V and J genes are TRBV25-1 and TRBJ1-5; D is unclear. The CDR3 DNA reads TGTGCCAGCAGTGAATCCCGACCCGGGGATCAGCCCCAGCATTTT. Its translation is CASSESRPGDQPQHF.